One sample yielded the 28 T cell receptor beta chains listed below, sequenced in a study of T cell responses to AZD1222 COVID-19 vaccine. Measured with immunoSEQ multiplex PCR; TCRdb has only the in-frame clones, and not every one. The sample comprises 150,000 to 200,000 clones, approximately 89% of which are singletons, and around 1.2% rests with the top ten. The material sequenced was peripheral blood, taken 28 days after the second AZD1222 dose. These receptors all come from an adult who received the AZD1222 COVID-19 vaccine.

This chain joins TRBV5-1 and TRBJ2-2; no reliable D call. Germline V gene lookup returns CDR1 SGHRS and CDR2 YFSETQ. The length of the CDR3 is 14 residues. Trimming left V 0 bases short and J 5 bases short, with 8 bases between. The CDR3 protein is CASSLGPSTGELFF. DNA for the CDR3: TGCGCCAGCAGCTTGGGCCCTAGTACCGGGGAGCTGTTTTTT.

The chain is built from TRBV27 and TRBJ1-2; possibly TRBD1 for D (5 bases). Per the germline V gene, CDR1 is MNHEY and CDR2 is SMNVEV (reference sequence). The CDR3 contains 15 residues. Between the trimmed V and J ends, which lost 6 bases and 4 bases, there was a span of 18 bases. CDR3 amino acids: CASSETGREPYGYTF. CDR3 nucleotides: TGTGCCAGCAGCGAAACAGGACGGGAACCCTATGGCTACACCTTC.

This clone was counted a single time. This chain joins TRBV4-1 and TRBJ1-4; no clear D. The CDR3 is made up of 16 amino acids. The V end was cut by 1 base, the J end by 0 bases, with 9 bases between. Germline lookup yields CDR1 MGHRA and CDR2 YSYEKL. The CDR3 DNA follows: TGCGCCAGCAGCCAAGGGGCGTTTGCAACTAATGAAAAACTGTTTTTT. Translated, it gives CASSQGAFATNEKLFF.

The chain joins TRBV2 to TRBJ2-5, with D possibly being TRBD1 (7 bases). The CDR3 length is 16 residues. V lost 6 bases and J lost 5, with 22 bases in between. CDR1 and CDR2 from the germline V gene are SNHLY and FYNNEI. CDR3 region: CASRIIMEGAEETQYF. The CDR3, as DNA: TGTGCCAGCAGGATAATAATGGAGGGGGCCGAGGAGACCCAGTACTTC.

The J gene is TRBJ2-5, the V gene TRBV10-2, with D uncertain. The germline V gene encodes CDR1 WSHSY and CDR2 SAAADI. The V gene lost 2 bases and the J gene lost 7 bases, with 11 bases spanning the gap. This CDR3 contains 13 residues. CDR3 coding DNA: TGCGCCAGCAGTGAGCGGCTAGATGGGACCCAGTACTTC. It codes for CASSERLDGTQYF.

The rearrangement joins TRBV5-6 to TRBJ2-7; D uncertain. Looked up from germline, CDR1 is SGHDT and CDR2 is YYEEEE. The V and J ends lost 3 bases and 4 bases respectively, with 11 bases between them. CDR3 size: 13 residues. CDR3 coding DNA: TGTGCCAGCAGCTGGCCCCAAAAGTACGAGCAGTACTTC. Translating gives CASSWPQKYEQYF.

The chain employs TRBV7-2 and TRBJ1-2; D possibly corresponds to TRBD1 (6 bases). The CDR3 length is 18 residues. Trimming cost V 1 base and J 0 bases, with 18 bases left between them. CDR1 SGHTA and CDR2 FQGNSA come from the germline V gene. CDR3 nucleotide sequence: TGTGCCAGCAGCTTAGAAAGACCCAGGGGCCTACCTAACTATGGCTACACCTTC. It is translated as CASSLERPRGLPNYGYTF.

CDR3 bases: TGTGCCAGCAGCCCCGGGACAGGGGGCACACCCCTCCACTTT. Translated, it gives CASSPGTGGTPLHF. The chain recombines TRBV28 with TRBJ1-6, with TRBD1 identical over 12 bases. V lost 6 bases and J lost 11; bases outside the gene matches: 5. CDR1 and CDR2 (germline): MDHEN, SYDVKM. This CDR3 is 14 amino acids long.

The chain is built from TRBV18 and TRBJ2-1; TRBD2 aligns across 13 bases. The germline V gene has CDR1 KGHSH and CDR2 LQKENI. The V segment lost 6 bases and the J segment 8 bases; nucleotides outside the gene matches: 7. The CDR3 extends over 15 amino acids. The CDR3 is CASSRTSGSQYEQFF. CDR3 sequence (DNA): TGTGCCAGCTCGCGGACTAGCGGGAGTCAGTATGAGCAGTTCTTC.

This chain links TRBV24-1 with TRBJ1-4; TRBD1 aligns across 10 bases. There are 14 residues in the CDR3. V trimming: 9 bases; J trimming: 7 bases; junction bases outside the gene matches: 7. Germline CDR1 and CDR2: KGHDR and SFDVKD. The CDR3 coding sequence is TGTGCCACCCGACAGGGGGCGTTCCGTGAAAAACTGTTTTTT. Protein: CATRQGAFREKLFF.

The rearrangement uses TRBV28 and TRBJ1-5; D might be TRBD1 (5 bases). The V gene's germline CDR1 is MDHEN and CDR2 SYDVKM. The CDR3 is 10 residues long. Deletions cut 10 bases from V and 10 bases from J, with 11 bases between. DNA of the CDR3: TGTGCCACCAAGGGACCTCCCCAGCATTTT. Translation gives CATKGPPQHF.

The chain is built from TRBV9 and TRBJ1-1, with no clear D. The V end was cut by 3 bases, the J end by 5 bases, with 14 bases between. Germline CDR1 and CDR2: SGDLS and YYNGEE. The CDR3 has 14 residues. The CDR3 DNA sequence: TGTGCCAGCAGCGCCGGTGGGCGATTTACTGAAGCTTTCTTT. Its translation is CASSAGGRFTEAFF.

The chain links TRBV7-8 to TRBJ1-5; D is ambiguous. CDR1 SGHVS and CDR2 FQNEAQ come from the germline V gene. The CDR3 is 15 amino acids. V dropped 1 base and J dropped 9 bases, with 16 bases sitting between them. In DNA, the CDR3 is TGTGCCAGCAGCTTAGATGTCGGGCGCGAGGCGCCCCAGCATTTT. Residues: CASSLDVGREAPQHF.

The rearrangement uses TRBV7-9 and TRBJ2-1, with D perhaps assigned TRBD1 or TRBD2 (6 bases each). The CDR3 extends over 13 amino acids. V was pared by 5 bases and J by 12 bases, with 17 bases between. Germline CDR1 and CDR2: SEHNR and FQNEAQ (reference sequence). CDR3 region: CASSIGGSTGQFF. DNA of the CDR3: TGTGCCAGCAGCATAGGGGGGAGCACAGGGCAGTTCTTC.

A note on this clone: The sample holds other DNA sequences that translate to the same CDR3. This sequence joins TRBV27 and TRBJ2-7, with D possibly matching TRBD1 (5 bases). This CDR3 has 10 residues. The V gene's germline CDR1 is MNHEY and CDR2 SMNVEV (reference sequence). The V end lost 8 bases, the J end lost 4 bases, and 6 bases lay between the germline ends. The CDR3 DNA follows: TGTGCCAGCGGGGCATACGAGCAGTACTTC. Its translation: CASGAYEQYF.

V gene TRBV6-6 combines with J gene TRBJ2-7, with 8 positions matching TRBD1. The CDR3 covers 14 residues. CDR1 is MNHNY and CDR2 is SVGAGI in the germline V gene (reference sequence). Trimming took 8 bases from V and 2 from J; bases not matched to a gene: 8. Here the CDR3 DNA reads TGTGCCAGCGAACAGGGGGACGGGACCTACGAGCAGTACTTC. Protein sequence: CASEQGDGTYEQYF.

The chain links TRBV27 to TRBJ1-2; maybe TRBD1 (6 bases). From germline, CDR1 is MNHEY and CDR2 SMNVEV (reference sequence). The V gene lost 4 bases and the J gene lost 0 bases, with 15 bases spanning the gap. The CDR3 runs 16 residues. The CDR3 here is CASSSLGQLPNYGYTF. The CDR3 DNA reads TGTGCCAGCAGTTCCCTCGGACAGCTTCCTAACTATGGCTACACCTTC.

CDR3 sequence: CASSTTGFGEQYF. For the CDR3, the DNA is TGTGCCAGCAGTACGACAGGTTTTGGGGAGCAGTACTTC. The genes are TRBV28 and TRBJ2-7, with D perhaps matching TRBD1 (6 bases). CDR1 MDHEN and CDR2 SYDVKM come from the germline V gene. CDR3 length equals 13 residues. The ends were cut back, 5 bases at V and 7 bases at J, with 15 bases in the middle.

The CDR3 loop reads CASSSTGNTEAFF. CDR3 nucleotides: TGTGCCAGCAGCTCTACAGGGAACACTGAAGCTTTCTTT. V is TRBV7-3 and J is TRBJ1-1; D may be TRBD1 (5 bases). From germline, CDR1 is SGHTA and CDR2 FQGTGA. V lost 4 bases and J lost 1, with 7 bases in between. CDR3 length: 13 residues. The full variable domain, rest sourced from reference TRBV7-3 and TRBJ1-1, is GAGVSQTPSNKVTEKGKYVELRCDPISGHTALYWYRQSLGQGPEFLIYFQGTGAADDSGLPNDRFFAVRPEGSVSTLKIQRTERGDSAVYLCASSSTGNTEAFFGQGTRLTVV.

The V call is TRBV4-1, the J call TRBJ1-1, with TRBD1 identical over 7 bases. V lost 5 bases and J lost 4; bases outside the gene matches: 7. The CDR3 spans 14 residues. Per germline, CDR1 MGHRA and CDR2 YSYEKL. CDR3 residues: CASSNRGEGTEAFF. In DNA form, the CDR3 reads TGCGCCAGCAGCAACAGGGGTGAGGGCACTGAAGCTTTCTTT.

This clone appeared once. The CDR3 DNA is TGTGCCAGCAGTTACTCGCCAGGGCGTAACACTGAAGCTTTCTTT. Translation gives CASSYSPGRNTEAFF. This chain links TRBV6-5 with TRBJ1-1, with a possible D match to TRBD1 (5 bases). The CDR3 loop spans 15 amino acids. Between the trimmed V and J ends, which lost 0 bases and 2 bases, there was a span of 10 bases. The germline CDR1 and CDR2 sequences are MNHEY and SVGAGI.

The rearrangement links TRBV10-3 to TRBJ1-1; TRBD1 matches 7 bases. V was pared by 6 bases and J by 3 bases, with 7 bases of the junction left unmatched. This CDR3 region has 14 residues. Looked up from germline, CDR1 is ENHRY and CDR2 is SYGVKD. The CDR3 sequence: CAIRRQGVDTEAFF. Here the CDR3 DNA reads TGTGCCATCAGGAGACAGGGTGTTGACACTGAAGCTTTCTTT.

This rearrangement joins TRBV7-9 to TRBJ1-2, with D hard to call. The CDR3 sequence is 16 residues long. Germline V gene lookup returns CDR1 SEHNR and CDR2 FQNEAQ (reference sequence). V was trimmed by 0 bases and J by 2 bases, leaving 13 bases between them. In DNA form, the CDR3 reads TGTGCCAGCAGCTTAGCCCCCCAGAACCTCAACTATGGCTACACCTTC. Protein sequence: CASSLAPQNLNYGYTF.

The chain combines TRBV7-3 with TRBJ2-5, with D perhaps TRBD1 or TRBD2 (5 bases each). V was pared by 4 bases and J by 1 base, with 10 bases between. CDR1 and CDR2 from the germline V gene are SGHTA and FQGTGA. This CDR3 is 14 amino acids long. Written as DNA, the CDR3 is TGTGCCAGCAGCTCCGGGACGCCCCAAGAGACCCAGTACTTC. Translating it yields CASSSGTPQETQYF.

The chain links TRBV5-8 to TRBJ1-1, with unresolved D. The length of the CDR3 is 15 residues. CDR1 and CDR2 (germline): SGHTS, YDEGEE. V lost 0 bases and J 0 bases, leaving 9 bases between the germline ends. CDR3 amino acids: CASSLGRIMNTEAFF. In nucleotides, the CDR3 is TGTGCCAGCAGCTTGGGGAGGATTATGAACACTGAAGCTTTCTTT.

This clone was counted once. The chain joins TRBV5-1 to TRBJ1-3; D gene uncertain. Trimming left V 0 bases short and J 0 bases short, with 13 bases between. The CDR3 extends over 17 amino acids. Germline V CDR1 and CDR2: SGHRS, YFSETQ. The DNA of the CDR3 is TGCGCCAGCAGCTTGGGCCAGAGGGCCCGCTCTGGAAACACCATATATTTT. Translating it yields CASSLGQRARSGNTIYF.

The V call is TRBV30, the J call TRBJ2-7; no firm D call. The V end was cut by 2 bases, the J end by 3 bases, with 14 bases between. The CDR3 totals 14 residues. Germline lookup yields CDR1 GTSNPN and CDR2 SVGIG (reference sequence). CDR3 loop: CAWSRLALLYEQYF. The CDR3 nucleotides read TGTGCCTGGAGTCGTTTAGCCCTTCTCTACGAGCAGTACTTC.

The chain has TRBV5-1 and TRBJ2-5, with D perhaps matching TRBD2 (5 bases). V dropped 3 bases and J dropped 4 bases, with 13 bases sitting between them. Germline CDR1 reads SGHRS; CDR2 reads YFSETQ. The CDR3 has 14 amino acids. CDR3 loop: CASSYGVQRETQYF. DNA for the CDR3: TGCGCCAGCAGCTACGGGGTACAACGAGAGACCCAGTACTTC.